This T cell receptor (beta chain) came from a study of OX40 agonist ivuxolimab in advanced cancers. Overall study findings and caveats: Relative to CD4+, CD8+ T cells held more expanded clones on average.

TCRdb keeps only in-frame clones here, not all; method: immunoSEQ multiplex PCR. The sample carries about 64,000 clones, just under 85% recorded once. V gave up 4 bases and J gave up 4 bases, with 10 bases separating them. This CDR3 contains 13 residues. Per the germline V gene, CDR1 is SGHNT and CDR2 is YYREEE (reference sequence). Turning to this clone: The antigen remains unidentified.

This receptor was obtained from an adult with an advanced solid tumor such as melanoma, head and neck, liver or kidney cancer. The input for sequencing was CD4+ or CD8+ T cells sorted from blood, taken in a trial of the OX40 agonist ivuxolimab. The chain recombines TRBV5-4 with TRBJ2-3; possible D gene TRBD2, 5 bases. The CDR3 is CASSPGMADTQYF. The DNA of the CDR3 is TGTGCCAGCAGCCCGGGGATGGCAGATACGCAGTATTTT. The variable domain in full, with the rest retrieved from reference TRBV5-4 and TRBJ2-3, is ETGVTQSPTHLIKTRGQQVTLRCSSQSGHNTVSWYQQALGQGPQFIFQYYREEENGRGNFPPRFSGLQFPNYSSELNVNALELDDSALYLCASSPGMADTQYFGPGTRLTVL.